This T cell receptor beta chain was recovered during a study of OX40 agonist ivuxolimab in advanced cancers. Sequenced by immunoSEQ multiplex PCR; TCRdb stores in-frame clones only, minus some. The profile shows around 100,000 clones, around 93% of them singletons. CDR3 length equals 14 residues. V lost 5 bases to trimming and J lost 5 bases, with 15 bases between them. Looked up from germline, CDR1 is SEHNR and CDR2 is FQNEAQ (reference sequence). Specimen: CD4+ or CD8+ T cells sorted from blood, collected in a trial of the OX40 agonist ivuxolimab. This receptor was identified in an adult with an advanced solid tumor such as melanoma, head and neck, liver or kidney cancer. This chain links TRBV7-9 with TRBJ1-1; D perhaps matches TRBD1 (6 bases). CDR3 bases: TGTGCCAGCAGCCCCCAACAGGGCGGAACTGAAGCTTTCTTT. This sequence encodes CASSPQQGGTEAFF.